This TCR beta chain is drawn from a study of cytomegalovirus exposure and HLA in healthy donors. It was with 60 Vbeta and 13 Jbeta primers that the PCR ran. TCRdb keeps only in-frame clones here, not all; method: immunoSEQ multiplex PCR. The repertoire includes around 95,000 clones, just under 80% of them detected once, and roughly 4% sits in the top ten. General study points: TCR beta chains numbering some 150 were designated cytomegalovirus-associated. In a later analysis, several top co-occurrence clusters appeared linked to parvovirus B19, influenza, CMV and Epstein-Barr virus.

Germline V gene data show CDR1 as MNHNS and CDR2 as SASEGT. The CDR3 totals 14 residues. Turning to this clone: No antigen is known for it. At one boundary the junction diverges from the germline segment, which might be a read error.

The sample consisted of PBMCs. This clonotype was sampled from a middle-aged woman in good health and CMV-seropositive. The chain carries TRBV6-1 and TRBJ2-4, with 9 bases fitting TRBD2. The CDR3 region has the DNA TGTGCCAGCAGCCCGGGACTAGCCCAAAACATTCAGTACTTC. Protein: CASSPGLAQNIQYF.